The rows below give T cell receptor beta chains drawn from one sample of a study of T cell responses to AZD1222 COVID-19 vaccine. Profiling relied on immunoSEQ multiplex PCR, and the TCRdb table lists in-frame clones only, not all of them. The sample comprises about 140,000 clones, about 89% of which are singletons, and about 7.5% rests with the top ten. This specimen consisted of peripheral blood, obtained 28 days after the second dose of the MenACWY control vaccine. These TCRs come from an adult who received the MenACWY meningococcal vaccine as a control. Both conserved end residues are part of each CDR3. Each record gives: D gene, J gene, clone size, V gene, CDR3 DNA, CDR3 protein. The D gene is left open where the match is weak. Clone sizes are given selectively: once, few, many, or a class where the clone is expanded.

>-|TRBJ1-5|-|TRBV6-1
TGTGCCAGCAGTGAAGCGCTGGGGATCGGGGAACAGCCCCAGCATTTT
CASSEALGIGEQPQHF
>-|TRBJ1-2|-|TRBV19
TGTGCCAGTAGTATAGCAGGGACCCGACATGGATCATATGGCTACACCTTC
CASSIAGTRHGSYGYTF
>-|TRBJ2-2|-|TRBV6-2/TRBV6-3
TGTGCCAGCAGCCAGACAGCTAACACCGGGGAGCTGTTTTTT
CASSQTANTGELFF
>-|TRBJ1-4|-|TRBV7-2
TGTGCCAGCAGCATGGGACTTCTCGGGGAAAAACTGTTTTTT
CASSMGLLGEKLFF
>-|TRBJ2-5|few|TRBV27
TGTGCCAGCAGTACTAGTCCCCAAGAGACCCAGTACTTC
CASSTSPQETQYF
>-|TRBJ1-1|-|TRBV6-5
TGTGCCAGCAGTCTAACATTGAACACTGAAGCTTTCTTT
CASSLTLNTEAFF
>-|TRBJ2-7|-|TRBV28
TGTGCCAGCAGTTTAGCCGGGACGACGCACGAGCAGTACTTC
CASSLAGTTHEQYF
>-|TRBJ1-4|once|TRBV28
TGTGCCAGCAGTTTTACGGGACAAGAAGCAAAACTGTTTTTT
CASSFTGQEAKLFF
>TRBD2|TRBJ2-5|-|TRBV9
TGTGCCAGCAGCCTCGGGCCGGGACTAGCGGCTGGGGAGACCCAGTACTTC
CASSLGPGLAAGETQYF
>-|TRBJ1-2|-|TRBV18
TGTGCCAGCTCCCCAGGGCCGAATTATGGCTACACCTTC
CASSPGPNYGYTF
>TRBD1|TRBJ1-5|-|TRBV5-4
TGTGCCAGCAGCTTGGGGGACACAGGGGCCCAGCATTTT
CASSLGDTGAQHF
>-|TRBJ2-5|-|TRBV18
TGTGCCAGCTCACCACCGGGCCACAGAGAGACCCAGTACTTC
CASSPPGHRETQYF
>-|TRBJ2-2|-|TRBV11-3
TGTGCCAGCAGCCGTTTGGAGGGGACCTCGGAGGTTGGGGAGCTGTTTTTT
CASSRLEGTSEVGELFF
>TRBD2|TRBJ2-5|once|TRBV5-1
TGCGCCAGCAGTCAACTAGCGGGGGGGCATGAGACCCAGTACTTC
CASSQLAGGHETQYF
>-|TRBJ1-5|-|TRBV5-1
TGCGCCAGCAGCTTCGGGTTCGATCAGCCCCAGCATTTT
CASSFGFDQPQHF
>TRBD1|TRBJ1-5|-|TRBV5-5
TGTGCCAGCAGCTTGGCCTTACAGGGGAGCAATCAGCCCCAGCATTTT
CASSLALQGSNQPQHF
>-|TRBJ2-7|once|TRBV11-1
TGTGCCAGCAGCTGGGGGACCCCGTCCTACGAGCAGTACTTC
CASSWGTPSYEQYF
>-|TRBJ1-6|-|TRBV7-8
TGTGCCAGCAGCCGCGGGCCCTATAATTCACCCCTCCACTTT
CASSRGPYNSPLHF
>TRBD1|TRBJ1-5|-|TRBV19
TGTGCCAGTAGTCCGGGACAGGGGTATCAGCCCCAGCATTTT
CASSPGQGYQPQHF
>-|TRBJ2-7|-|TRBV7-6
TGTGCCAGCAGCTTAGGCGTGGAGCAGGGCGTTCACGAGCAGTACTTC
CASSLGVEQGVHEQYF
>TRBD2|TRBJ2-3|-|TRBV29-1
TGCAGCGTTGAGTTTTTTCTAGCGGGCACAGATACGCAGTATTTT
CSVEFFLAGTDTQYF
>TRBD1|TRBJ2-2|-|TRBV5-1
TGCGCCAGCAGCCTAACGACAGGGGCCCACGGGGAGCTGTTTTTT
CASSLTTGAHGELFF
>-|TRBJ2-6|-|TRBV24-1
TGTGCCACCAGTGATTTTAGTGTTTCTGGGGCCAACGTCCTGACTTTC
CATSDFSVSGANVLTF
>TRBD1|TRBJ1-2|-|TRBV4-3
TGCGCCAGCAGCCAAGCCCCGACAGGGAGTAACTATGGCTACACCTTC
CASSQAPTGSNYGYTF
>TRBD2|TRBJ2-1|-|TRBV28
TGTGCCAGCAGCGGACTAGCGGAGACAGGAGGCCAGTTCTTC
CASSGLAETGGQFF
>-|TRBJ1-2|-|TRBV12-3/TRBV12-4
TGTGCCAGCAGTTTCCAGGTCCGAAGCGGCTACACCTTC
CASSFQVRSGYTF
>-|TRBJ2-7|-|TRBV9
TGTGCCAGCAGCGCCGGACACCACGAGCAGTACTTC
CASSAGHHEQYF
>-|TRBJ1-2|once|TRBV10-3
TGTGCCATCAGTGAGTCGAATCTTGAGGGGATCGGCGGCTACACCTTC
CAISESNLEGIGGYTF
>-|TRBJ1-3|-|TRBV3-1/TRBV3-2
TGTGCCAGCAGCCAAGGTATAGACTCTGGAAACACCATATATTTT
CASSQGIDSGNTIYF
>TRBD1|TRBJ2-7|-|TRBV15
TGTGCCACCAGCCCCAGGGGGCCCACCTACGAGCAGTACTTC
CATSPRGPTYEQYF
>-|TRBJ1-5|few|TRBV12-3/TRBV12-4
TGTGCCAGCAGTGGGACGGCGAATCAGCCCCAGCATTTT
CASSGTANQPQHF
>-|TRBJ1-5|-|TRBV2
TGTGCCAGCCAGGACAGAACCAAGAAGCCCCAGCATTTT
CASQDRTKKPQHF
>-|TRBJ1-1|few|TRBV7-2
TGTGCCAGCAGCTTTTCAGCGGGGGTTAACACTGAAGCTTTCTTT
CASSFSAGVNTEAFF
>-|TRBJ1-1|-|TRBV7-2
TGTGCCAGCAGCTTAGGGGGTAGGGTGGGAAGAGCTGAAGCTTTCTTT
CASSLGGRVGRAEAFF
>TRBD2|TRBJ2-5|-|TRBV7-2
TGTGCCAGCAGCCGGGTAGCGGGGGCCCAAGAGACCCAGTACTTC
CASSRVAGAQETQYF
>TRBD2|TRBJ2-3|-|TRBV2
TGTGCCAGCAGTTCGACTAGCGGGGGGCTCACAGATACGCAGTATTTT
CASSSTSGGLTDTQYF
>-|TRBJ1-4|once|TRBV28
TGTGCCAGCAGTTTTCTCCAGGGTGAAAAACTGTTTTTT
CASSFLQGEKLFF
>-|TRBJ1-6|once|TRBV6-2/TRBV6-3
TGTGCCAGCAGTAACCCCGAGACGGGAACCTATAATTCACCCCTCCACTTT
CASSNPETGTYNSPLHF
>-|TRBJ1-5|-|TRBV24-1
TGTGCCACCAGTGCTGGACAACACAATCAGCCCCAGCATTTT
CATSAGQHNQPQHF
>TRBD1|TRBJ2-1|-|TRBV7-9
TGTGCCAGCAGCTCACAGGGGGCCTTAAACAATGAGCAGTTCTTC
CASSSQGALNNEQFF
>TRBD1|TRBJ1-5|-|TRBV6-1
TGTGCCAGCAGTGGAGCCGGGACAGAAAATCAGCCCCAGCATTTT
CASSGAGTENQPQHF
>TRBD1|TRBJ2-2|-|TRBV18
TGTGCCAGCTCACCAGTCGAGGGGGCGGACACCGGGGAGCTGTTTTTT
CASSPVEGADTGELFF
>-|TRBJ2-1|-|TRBV7-2
TGTGCCAGCAGCTCTTACCGGGGCGGATCCTCCTACAATGAGCAGTTCTTC
CASSSYRGGSSYNEQFF
>-|TRBJ2-7|once|TRBV19
TGTGCCAGTAGCCCGGCGGGACGTCTGAGCTCCTACGAGCAGTACTTC
CASSPAGRLSSYEQYF
>TRBD1|TRBJ2-7|-|TRBV28
TGTGCCAGCAGACAAGACAGGGGGCAGCACGAGCAGTACTTC
CASRQDRGQHEQYF
>-|TRBJ1-1|-|TRBV2
TGTGCCAGCAGTGGGACAGCGAACACTGAAGCTTTCTTT
CASSGTANTEAFF
>-|TRBJ1-5|-|TRBV28
TGTGCCAGCAGTCCGGACAGTGGGGTGAGGGGGTATCAGCCCCAGCATTTT
CASSPDSGVRGYQPQHF
>-|TRBJ2-3|-|TRBV30
TGTGCCTGGACTCCTCTGGTAGGCGTAGATACGCAGTATTTT
CAWTPLVGVDTQYF
>-|TRBJ2-3|-|TRBV6-5
TGTGCCAGCAGTTACTCTGGGCCTGCCCAGTATTTT
CASSYSGPAQYF
>-|TRBJ2-3|-|TRBV30
TGTGCCTGGGATACCCTTGCTAGCACAGATACGCAGTATTTT
CAWDTLASTDTQYF
>-|TRBJ1-4|-|TRBV9
TGTGCCAGCAGCTCAAGCGGGCTGGATGAAAAACTGTTTTTT
CASSSSGLDEKLFF
>-|TRBJ1-2|-|TRBV9
TGTGCCAGAAGGTTTGGGAATGGCTACACCTTC
CARRFGNGYTF
>TRBD2|TRBJ2-7|-|TRBV6-2/TRBV6-3
TGTGCCAGCAGTCTTAGCGGGAGCGACTACGAGCAGTACTTC
CASSLSGSDYEQYF